Given below is one T cell receptor beta chain in context. What it binds is not known. This entry is derived from a study of cytomegalovirus exposure and HLA in healthy donors. Overall study findings and caveats: TCR sequences were mostly rare, though some public TCRs occurred in many donors. According to the study, about 180 TCR beta chains were cytomegalovirus-associated.

Measured with immunoSEQ multiplex PCR; TCRdb has only the in-frame clones, and not every one. Among about 360,000 clones listed, around 86% were seen once. From germline, CDR1 is SGHVS and CDR2 FNYEAQ. CDR3 length: 13 amino acids. Trimming took 1 base from V and 4 from J, leaving 7 bases between them. The donors were members of the validation cohort comprising over a hundred subjects, separate from the approximately 700-subject first cohort. The chain recombines TRBV7-6 with TRBJ1-1; D uncertain. The sample was PBMCs. The TCR was taken from a woman between 18 and 29 years old in good health and CMV-seronegative. CDR3: CASSLGGLTEAFF. The CDR3 region has the DNA TGTGCCAGCAGCTTAGGAGGCCTCACTGAAGCTTTCTTT.